These 2 T cell receptor beta chains share one sample of origin, sequenced in a study of T cell changes during pregnancy in multiple sclerosis. Profiling relied on immunoSEQ multiplex PCR, and the TCRdb table lists in-frame clones only, not all of them. The sample carries roughly 37,000 clones, about nine tenths recorded once. The specimen comprised CD4+ T cells from peripheral blood mononuclear cells, sampled in the second trimester of pregnancy. The receptors shown here come from a female donor in good health, enrolled as a control in a pregnancy study.

This chain uses TRBV5-4 with TRBJ2-1; 9 nucleotides match TRBD2. The germline gives CDR1 SGHNT, CDR2 YYREEE (reference sequence). The length of the CDR3 is 14 residues. The J segment lost 5 bases and the V segment lost 3 bases, leaving 3 bases of the junction unmatched. This chain's CDR3 is CASSSGLAHNEQFF. The CDR3 nucleotides read TGTGCCAGCAGCTCCGGACTAGCGCACAATGAGCAGTTCTTC.

The rearrangement links TRBV6-5 to TRBJ1-1; D remains ambiguous. The germline CDR1 and CDR2 sequences are MNHEY and SVGAGI. V shed 8 bases and J shed 4 bases, with 17 bases lying between them. The CDR3 extends over 14 amino acids. Here the CDR3 reads CASGSGNSFTEAFF. The CDR3, as DNA: TGTGCCAGCGGTTCCGGGAACAGCTTCACTGAAGCTTTCTTT.